The 8 T cell receptor beta chains below were found in one sample sequenced in a study of early T cells in non-severe SARS-CoV-2 infection. Each CDR3 protein gets one entry after TCRdb re-called the 5' RACE reads with MiXCR. This table has roughly 80,000 distinct CDR3 sequences, over 9% appearing once. Sample: whole blood, taken at baseline. Receptors were obtained from an adult who was a healthcare worker with PCR-confirmed SARS-CoV-2 infection or an uninfected control (not recorded which).

This clonotype was detected ten times or more. The rearrangement uses TRBV18 and TRBJ2-1; maybe TRBD2 (6 bases). Trimming removed 3 bases at V and 8 bases at J, with 20 bases between. This CDR3 has 16 residues. The germline V gene encodes CDR1 KGHSH and CDR2 LQKENI. DNA for the CDR3: TGTGCCAGCTCACCCGGACTACCCGGGGCCTTCGATGAGCAGTTCTTC. Encoded protein: CASSPGLPGAFDEQFF.

This clonotype was seen a handful of times. The genes are TRBV28 and TRBJ2-1; D possibly matches TRBD1 or TRBD2 (5 bases each). The germline CDR1 and CDR2 sequences are MDHEN and SYDVKM. With 3 bases removed from V and 6 bases from J, the gap between germline ends came to 12 bases. This CDR3 spans 14 amino acids. Here the CDR3 DNA reads TGTGCCAGCAGTTTCCCCGGGACCCTCAATGAGCAGTTCTTC. This sequence encodes CASSFPGTLNEQFF.

The gene calls are TRBV20-1 and TRBJ2-5; maybe TRBD1 (5 bases). The CDR3 totals 15 residues. Germline CDR1 is DFQATT and CDR2 is SNEGSKA (reference sequence). Trimming stripped 6 bases from V and 2 bases from J, with 19 bases between. CDR3 bases: TGCAGTGCGTCCAGGGCCCTCGGGCGTCAAGAGACCCAGTACTTC. Its translation is CSASRALGRQETQYF.

This clonotype was counted ten times or more. The chain joins TRBV5-5 to TRBJ1-5; the D is unclear. V shed 2 bases and J shed 6 bases, with 9 bases lying between them. CDR3 length: 13 amino acids. Germline V gives CDR1 SGHKS, CDR2 YYEKEE (reference sequence). Written as DNA, the CDR3 is TGTGCCAGCAGCTTCGGGCCCGCTCAGCCCCAGCATTTT. Amino acids: CASSFGPAQPQHF.

This clonotype was counted only a few times. This chain uses TRBV5-4 with TRBJ2-7; tentatively, D is TRBD1 (6 bases). Trimming pared 4 bases from V and 5 bases from J, leaving 13 bases between. Germline values: CDR1 SGHNT, CDR2 YYREEE (reference sequence). The CDR3 length is 13 residues. For the CDR3, the DNA is TGTGCCAGCAGCCCACTGACAGGTCACGAGCAGTACTTC. It specifies CASSPLTGHEQYF.

This clonotype has ten or more counts. This CDR3 is CASSPLRGTDTQYF. CDR3 sequence (DNA): TGTGCCAGCAGCCCCTTGAGGGGCACAGATACGCAGTATTTT. The chain combines TRBV11-2 with TRBJ2-3; D might be TRBD2 (5 bases). The CDR3 has 14 residues. Trimming pared 5 bases from V and 1 base from J, leaving 10 bases between. Per the germline V gene, CDR1 is SGHAT and CDR2 is FQNNGV.

The chain employs TRBV6-6 and TRBJ1-2; perhaps TRBD1 as D (5 bases). Germline CDR1 and CDR2: MNHNY and SVGAGI (reference sequence). Deletions cut 2 bases from V and 0 bases from J, with 7 bases between. This CDR3 has 14 amino acids. The CDR3 is CASSYDRANYGYTF. In nucleotides, the CDR3 is TGTGCCAGCAGTTACGACAGAGCTAACTATGGCTACACCTTC.

This clonotype has at least ten counts. J is TRBJ1-3 and V is TRBV18; a possible D gene is TRBD1 (5 bases). The V gene lost 3 bases and the J gene lost 3 bases, with 9 bases spanning the gap. Germline V CDR1 and CDR2: KGHSH, LQKENI. The CDR3 loop spans 14 amino acids. CDR3: CASSPAGLGNTIYF. DNA for the CDR3: TGTGCCAGCTCACCCGCAGGGCTTGGAAACACCATATATTTT.